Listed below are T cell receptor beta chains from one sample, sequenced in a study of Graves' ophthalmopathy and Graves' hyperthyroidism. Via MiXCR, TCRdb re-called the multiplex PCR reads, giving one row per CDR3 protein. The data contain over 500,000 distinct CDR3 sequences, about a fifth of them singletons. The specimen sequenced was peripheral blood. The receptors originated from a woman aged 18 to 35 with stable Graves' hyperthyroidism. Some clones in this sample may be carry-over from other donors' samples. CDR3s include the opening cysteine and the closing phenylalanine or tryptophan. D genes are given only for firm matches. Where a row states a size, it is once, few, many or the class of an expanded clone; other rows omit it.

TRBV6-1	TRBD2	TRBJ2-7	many	CASRPTILAGGEQYF	TGTGCCAGTCGACCCACGATTCTAGCGGGGGGCGAGCAGTACTTC
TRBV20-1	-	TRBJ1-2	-	CSARAEGGWGYTF	TGCAGTGCTAGAGCAGAAGGGGGTTGGGGCTACACCTTC
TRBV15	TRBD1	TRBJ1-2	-	CATSRDPGQGFGYTF	TGTGCCACCAGCAGAGATCCGGGACAGGGGTTTGGCTACACCTTC
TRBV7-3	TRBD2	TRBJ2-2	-	CASSPEGLAGDLAKELFF	TGTGCCAGCAGCCCCGAGGGCCTAGCGGGGGACCTCGCGAAGGAGCTGTTTTTT
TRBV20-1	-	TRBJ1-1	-	CSAPINMNTEAFF	TGCAGTGCTCCCATAAACATGAACACTGAAGCTTTCTTT
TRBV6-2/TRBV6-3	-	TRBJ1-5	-	CASTRAGSGNQPQHF	TGTGCCAGCACTCGCGCGGGGTCGGGCAATCAGCCCCAGCATTTT
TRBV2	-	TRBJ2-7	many	CASSVTGSDEQYF	TGTGCCAGCAGTGTTACAGGGTCAGACGAGCAGTACTTC
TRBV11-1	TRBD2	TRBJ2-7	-	CASSLRTSGVSYEQYF	TGTGCCAGCAGCTTGCGGACTAGCGGGGTCTCCTACGAGCAGTACTTC
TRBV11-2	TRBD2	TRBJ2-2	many	CASSLDQTSVSTGELFF	TGTGCCAGCAGCTTAGATCAGACTAGCGTTAGTACCGGGGAGCTGTTTTTT
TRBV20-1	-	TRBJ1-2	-	CSAREDIAVRGYIF	TGCAGTGCTAGGGAGGATATTGCGGTCCGTGGCTACATCTTC
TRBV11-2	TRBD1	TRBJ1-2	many	CASSLDPPGTAYGYTF	TGTGCCAGCAGCTTAGATCCCCCCGGGACAGCTTATGGCTACACCTTC
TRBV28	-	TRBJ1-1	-	CASGSMTPAEAFF	TGTGCCAGCGGATCAATGACTCCCGCTGAAGCTTTCTTT
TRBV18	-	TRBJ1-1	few	CASSPPIGRHTEAFF	TGTGCCAGCTCACCACCGATAGGGAGGCACACTGAAGCTTTCTTT
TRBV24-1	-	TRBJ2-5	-	CATSVGSQETQYF	TGTGCCACCAGCGTCGGGAGCCAAGAGACCCAGTACTTC
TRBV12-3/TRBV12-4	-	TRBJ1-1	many	CASSGWTEAFF	TGTGCCAGCAGTGGGTGGACTGAAGCTTTCTTT
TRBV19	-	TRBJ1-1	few	CASSMASGFTEAFF	TGTGCCAGTAGTATGGCGTCAGGGTTCACTGAAGCTTTCTTT
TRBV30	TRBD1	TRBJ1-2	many	CAWRTDRGKFTF	TGTGCCTGGAGGACTGACAGGGGAAAGTTCACCTTC
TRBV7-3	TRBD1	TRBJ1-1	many	CASSLDRGEAFF	TGTGCCAGCAGCTTAGACAGGGGTGAAGCTTTCTTT